This TCR beta chain was documented in a study of T cell responses to AZD1222 COVID-19 vaccine. Second doses at about 4 or about 12 weeks were pooled. Produced via immunoSEQ multiplex PCR; TCRdb's table is partial and in-frame only. This table holds tens of thousands of clones, 89% found once. The CDR3 spans 17 residues. Trimming removed 0 bases from V and 0 bases from J; junction bases left unmatched: 6. CDR1 is SGDLS, CDR2 YYNGEE, per germline. Here the sequenced sample was peripheral blood, taken 28 days after the second AZD1222 dose. J is TRBJ1-3 and V is TRBV9; 7 bases line up with TRBD1. The sequence came from an adult who received the AZD1222 COVID-19 vaccine. CDR3 loop: CASSVEVQGGSGNTIYF. The CDR3 DNA follows: TGTGCCAGCAGCGTAGAGGTGCAGGGGGGCTCTGGAAACACCATATATTTT. The whole variable domain, remainder taken from reference TRBV9 and TRBJ1-3, is DSGVTQTPKHLITATGQRVTLRCSPRSGDLSVYWYQQSLDQGLQFLIQYYNGEERAKGNILERFSAQQFPDLHSELNLSSLELGDSALYFCASSVEVQGGSGNTIYFGEGSWLTVV.